Listed below are T cell receptor beta chains from one sample, sequenced in a study of CD8+ T cells in alopecia areata. Assay used: immunoSEQ multiplex PCR; TCRdb lists only in-frame clones, some missing. The table lists about 120,000 clones, roughly 50% of them singletons. The sequenced material came from NKG2D-low CD8+ T cells sorted from blood. Receptor source: a human donor with alopecia areata. Each CDR3 is given with its conserved first and last residue. A D gene is named only where the DNA matches it firmly. Rows may omit the clone size; those that give it use once, few, many or a size class.

>TRBV11-2|.|TRBJ1-1|.
CASSRGTEAFF
TGTGCCAGCAGCCGGGGAACTGAAGCTTTCTTT
>TRBV25-1|.|TRBJ2-1|.
CASKRWGRGNEQFF
TGTGCCAGCAAGAGATGGGGAAGAGGGAACGAGCAGTTCTTC
>TRBV27|.|TRBJ2-2|.
CASSPYGADSLFF
TGTGCCAGCAGTCCCTACGGGGCCGACTCCTTGTTTTTT
>TRBV10-3|TRBD2|TRBJ2-2|.
CATHLLAGADTGELFF
TGTGCCACTCATCTCCTAGCGGGGGCCGACACCGGGGAGCTGTTTTTT
>TRBV6-6|.|TRBJ2-2|.
CATRRETGELFF
TGTGCCACCCGTAGGGAAACCGGGGAGCTGTTTTTT
>TRBV4-1|TRBD1|TRBJ1-1|once
CASSQDGSGQGNTEAFF
TGCGCCAGCAGCCAAGATGGGTCGGGACAGGGTAACACTGAAGCTTTCTTT
>TRBV5-1|TRBD1|TRBJ2-1|.
CASGEGTGVYNEQFF
TGCGCCAGCGGGGAAGGGACAGGCGTTTACAATGAGCAGTTCTTC
>TRBV7-8|.|TRBJ1-1|.
CASSIPGRTTGTEAFF
TGTGCCAGCAGCATCCCGGGACGGACGACGGGCACTGAAGCTTTCTTT
>TRBV4-1|.|TRBJ1-5|few
CASSSGLGQPQHF
TGCGCCAGCAGCTCAGGGTTGGGTCAGCCCCAGCATTTT
>TRBV27|.|TRBJ2-7|once
CASSPRGGFFVYEQYF
TGTGCCAGCAGTCCAAGAGGGGGGTTCTTCGTCTACGAGCAGTACTTC
>TRBV7-2|TRBD2|TRBJ2-1|few
CASSLALAGDYNEQFF
TGTGCCAGCAGCTTGGCTCTAGCGGGGGATTACAATGAGCAGTTCTTC
>TRBV4-1|TRBD2|TRBJ2-7|.
CASSHASGVEQYF
TGCGCCAGCAGCCACGCTAGCGGGGTCGAGCAGTACTTC
>TRBV29-1|.|TRBJ1-1|few
CSVTSASHMGEAFF
TGCAGCGTTACCTCGGCCTCCCATATGGGGGAAGCTTTCTTT
>TRBV23-1|.|TRBJ1-1|few
CASSHQKGEENTEAFF
TGCGCCAGCAGTCATCAGAAAGGGGAGGAGAACACTGAAGCTTTCTTT
>TRBV29-1|.|TRBJ1-1|few
CSVEIMQGEAFF
TGCAGCGTTGAGATAATGCAAGGCGAAGCTTTCTTT
>TRBV27|TRBD1|TRBJ2-7|.
CASSWDREVHEQYF
TGTGCCAGCAGTTGGGACAGGGAGGTACACGAGCAGTACTTC
>TRBV28|.|TRBJ1-5|.
CASSMRGGGNQPQHF
TGTGCCAGCTCAATGAGGGGTGGAGGGAATCAGCCCCAGCATTTT
>TRBV30|TRBD2|TRBJ2-3|.
CAWEVAASGGHTQYF
TGTGCCTGGGAAGTTGCGGCTAGCGGGGGTCATACGCAGTATTTT
>TRBV27|TRBD1|TRBJ1-2|.
CASSAGQGYTF
TGTGCCAGCAGTGCGGGACAGGGCTACACCTTC
>TRBV29-1|.|TRBJ1-5|.
CSVGGRGDQPQHF
TGCAGCGTCGGTGGACGTGGGGATCAGCCCCAGCATTTT
>TRBV28|.|TRBJ2-1|.
CASSPTLYNEQFF
TGTGCCAGCAGTCCGACACTGTACAATGAGCAGTTCTTC
>TRBV29-1|.|TRBJ1-1|few
CSGRGTEAFF
TGCAGCGGGAGGGGTACTGAAGCTTTCTTT
>TRBV20-1|.|TRBJ2-7|.
CSAFPSYEQYF
TGCAGTGCTTTCCCGAGCTACGAGCAGTACTTC
>TRBV7-2|.|TRBJ2-1|few
CASSLLIVNEQFF
TGTGCCAGCAGCTTGTTAATAGTCAATGAGCAGTTCTTC
>TRBV2|.|TRBJ1-5|once
CASSEGRGQPQHF
TGTGCCAGCAGTGAAGGAAGGGGACAGCCCCAGCATTTT
>TRBV27|.|TRBJ2-7|.
CASSLAGNSYEQYF
TGTGCCAGCAGTTTGGCAGGGAACTCCTACGAGCAGTACTTC
>TRBV25-1|TRBD1|TRBJ2-7|.
CASSDWDSSYEQYF
TGTGCCAGCAGTGACTGGGACAGCTCCTACGAGCAGTACTTC
>TRBV7-9|.|TRBJ2-3|.
CASRPEAGRVTDTQYF
TGTGCCAGCAGGCCAGAGGCGGGCAGGGTCACAGATACGCAGTATTTT
>TRBV29-1|.|TRBJ2-5|few
CSVRAGPETQYF
TGCAGCGTGCGCGCGGGACCAGAGACCCAGTACTTC
>TRBV30|TRBD2|TRBJ2-1|few
CAWSVAGGYNEQFF
TGTGCCTGGAGCGTGGCGGGGGGGTACAATGAGCAGTTCTTC
>TRBV7-9|.|TRBJ1-4|few
CASSGRGTNEKLFF
TGTGCCAGCAGCGGGAGGGGGACTAATGAAAAACTGTTTTTT
>TRBV15|.|TRBJ2-6|.
CATSREVGLGANVLTF
TGTGCCACCAGCAGAGAAGTAGGGCTTGGGGCCAACGTCCTGACTTTC
>TRBV30|.|TRBJ2-7|once
CAWSVASTYEQYF
TGTGCCTGGAGTGTCGCTAGCACCTACGAGCAGTACTTC
>TRBV29-1|.|TRBJ2-4|few
CSGLPSGNIQYF
TGCAGCGGCCTGCCTTCAGGGAACATTCAGTACTTC
>TRBV5-6|.|TRBJ2-3|.
CASGTDTQYF
TGTGCCAGCGGGACAGATACGCAGTATTTT
>TRBV29-1|TRBD2|TRBJ2-5|few
CSVAGGQETQYF
TGCAGCGTTGCGGGGGGGCAAGAGACCCAGTACTTC
>TRBV27|.|TRBJ2-1|.
CASGSDTSSYNEQFF
TGTGCCAGCGGTTCGGACACGAGCTCCTACAATGAGCAGTTCTTC
>TRBV29-1|.|TRBJ2-7|.
CSASGGGSYEQYF
TGCAGCGCCTCGGGTGGAGGCTCCTACGAGCAGTACTTC
>TRBV6-5|TRBD1|TRBJ1-1|.
CASSYRGGRTEAFF
TGTGCCAGCAGTTACCGAGGGGGCAGGACTGAAGCTTTCTTT
>TRBV19|.|TRBJ2-5|.
CASRSYTEETQYF
TGTGCCAGTAGGTCATACACAGAAGAGACCCAGTACTTC
>TRBV6-6|.|TRBJ2-7|few
CASGSYEQYF
TGTGCCAGCGGCTCCTACGAGCAGTACTTC
>TRBV7-9|.|TRBJ2-5|.
CASSWPGETQYF
TGTGCCAGCAGCTGGCCAGGGGAGACCCAGTACTTC
>TRBV9|.|TRBJ2-5|.
CASSGDETQYF
TGTGCCAGCAGCGGGGACGAGACCCAGTACTTC
>TRBV27|.|TRBJ1-2|.
CASKGGASYTF
TGTGCCAGCAAAGGAGGAGCTAGCTACACCTTC
>TRBV30|.|TRBJ1-6|few
CAWNTPDESSGPLHF
TGTGCCTGGAACACGCCGGACGAGAGTTCGGGACCCCTCCACTTT
>TRBV28|.|TRBJ2-5|.
CAVEGQETQYF
TGTGCCGTTGAGGGACAAGAGACCCAGTACTTC
>TRBV29-1|.|TRBJ1-1|few
CSVDLGPEAFF
TGCAGCGTTGACCTTGGTCCGGAAGCTTTCTTT
>TRBV29-1|.|TRBJ2-5|.
CSVERETQYF
TGCAGCGTTGAGCGAGAGACCCAGTACTTC
>TRBV9|.|TRBJ2-3|.
CASSVDGRSTDTQYF
TGTGCCAGCAGCGTAGATGGGCGGAGCACAGATACGCAGTATTTT